In its sample, the clone carrying this T cell receptor beta chain was seen once. Its antigen is unidentified. The sample belongs to a study of glioma-infiltrating T cells after dendritic cell vaccination. Study overall: Dendritic cell vaccination trial patients had either newly diagnosed or recurrent glioblastoma. Dendritic cell vaccine was injected intradermally three times, biweekly.

The CDR3 totals 17 residues. CDR1 and CDR2 (germline): MGHDK, SYGVNS. The ends lost 2 bases at V and 4 bases at J; junction bases unmatched: 12. Study findings and constraints: Higher TCR clonality did not directly relate to longer survival. Only a small number of patients had complete blood and tumor samples.

Libraries were prepared by immunoSEQ multiplex PCR; TCRdb keeps only in-frame clonotypes and omits some of them. The sample gives about 92,000 clones, over 75% of which show up once; approximately 14% is in the top ten. The specimen comprised blood, sampled before dendritic cell vaccination. This clonotype was obtained from a human donor with glioblastoma. The V gene is TRBV25-1, the J gene TRBJ1-2; 8 nucleotides match TRBD1. DNA for the CDR3: TGTGCCAGCAGTGAACCTATGGGGGGGGGACAGGTCTATGGCTACACCTTC. It specifies CASSEPMGGGQVYGYTF.